This TCR beta chain originates from a study of blood T cell repertoires in COVID-19. Overall study context: COVID-19 samples collected from the United States, Italy and Spain covered acute and convalescent phases. T cells, B-cell-depleted T cells, or PBMCs provided the cDNA or gDNA that served as material.

Study processing details: Reference gene primer amplification gave estimated nucleated cell counts. The assay was immunoSEQ multiplex PCR, and TCRdb's table has in-frame clones only and misses some. The D gene and trimming were derived from the DNA, and the V and J assignments and clone size from that table. The sample has about 170,000 clones, roughly 82% seen once. CDR3 length: 14 amino acids. The junction had 6 bases not matched to a gene; V was cut back by 8 bases and J by 3 bases. Germline loops: CDR1 MNHEY, CDR2 SVGAGI. This receptor was identified in a woman in her 70s with acute or convalescent COVID-19. Sequenced material: peripheral blood. The rearrangement uses TRBV6-5 and TRBJ2-3, with 9 positions matching TRBD1. The CDR3 loop reads CASGGQGSTDTQYF. The CDR3 DNA sequence: TGTGCCAGCGGGGGACAGGGTTCGACAGATACGCAGTATTTT.